One and the same sample provided the 23 T cell receptor beta chains below, sequenced in a study of blood T cell repertoires in COVID-19. Profiled with immunoSEQ multiplex PCR; TCRdb holds only in-frame clones, not every one. This sample yields about 300,000 clones, of which roughly nine tenths are seen a single time; 1.5% to 2% belongs to the top ten. The specimen was peripheral blood. These TCRs come from a woman between 25 and 40 years old with COVID-19, enrolled during active disease.

This sequence joins TRBV7-2 and TRBJ2-5; no clear D. The V end lost 6 bases, the J end lost 5 bases, and 16 bases lay between the germline ends. The CDR3 is made up of 14 amino acids. Germline loops: CDR1 SGHTA, CDR2 FQGNSA. The CDR3 DNA reads TGTGCCAGCAGTCCGGGTCCACTCCGGGAGACCCAGTACTTC. It yields the protein CASSPGPLRETQYF.

The CDR3 is CASSQSSGDYTEAFF. The CDR3 DNA reads as TGTGCCAGCAGTCAATCGTCGGGAGATTACACTGAAGCTTTCTTT. The rearrangement joins TRBV7-9 to TRBJ1-1; no clear D. The CDR3 consists of 15 residues. Germline values: CDR1 SEHNR, CDR2 FQNEAQ (reference sequence). V lost 6 bases to trimming and J lost 3 bases, with 17 bases between them.

V is TRBV7-9 and J is TRBJ2-2, with a weak D call TRBD1 (6 bases). The CDR3 is 15 amino acids. The V end was cut by 4 bases, the J end by 4 bases, with 13 bases between. From germline, CDR1 is SEHNR and CDR2 FQNEAQ (reference sequence). The CDR3 nucleotides are TGTGCCAGCAGCTCCAGGGGTTCGGGCACCGGGGAGCTGTTTTTT. Its translation is CASSSRGSGTGELFF.

The V gene is TRBV6-2 or TRBV6-3, the J gene TRBJ1-6; possible D gene TRBD1, 6 bases. V was shortened by 6 bases and J by 15 bases, with 30 bases between the two germline ends. Germline V gene data show CDR1 as MNHEY and CDR2 as SVGEGT. This CDR3 contains 17 residues. This CDR3 is CASSRSLGAPADLHLHF. For the CDR3, the DNA is TGTGCCAGCAGCCGAAGTTTGGGGGCCCCCGCTGATTTGCACCTCCACTTT.

J is TRBJ2-5 and V is TRBV27, with 9 bases fitting TRBD1. The length of the CDR3 is 14 residues. V was clipped by 3 bases and J by 5 bases; unmatched bases: 4. CDR1 and CDR2 (germline): MNHEY, SMNVEV (reference sequence). CDR3 in amino acids: CASSLNRGLETQYF. CDR3 bases: TGTGCCAGCAGTTTGAACAGGGGGCTTGAGACCCAGTACTTC.

The genes are TRBV12-3 or TRBV12-4 and TRBJ2-7, with D unresolved. V was shortened by 6 bases and J by 2 bases, with 5 bases between the two germline ends. The CDR3 is 11 amino acids. CDR3 region: CASSRAYEQYF. As DNA, the CDR3 is TGTGCCAGCAGCCGAGCCTACGAGCAGTACTTC.

The rearrangement joins TRBV7-6 to TRBJ2-1; 11 bases are shared with TRBD1. V dropped 4 bases and J dropped 3; count of bases not matched to a gene: 2. This CDR3 is built from 15 residues. CDR1 is SGHVS and CDR2 is FNYEAQ in the germline V gene. CDR3 in DNA: TGTGCCAGCAGCTATGGGACAGGGGGCTACAATGAGCAGTTCTTC. Translated, it gives CASSYGTGGYNEQFF. The full variable domain, with the rest looked up from reference TRBV7-6 and TRBJ2-1, is GAGVSQSPRYKVTKRGQDVALRCDPISGHVSLYWYRQALGQGPEFLTYFNYEAQQDKSGLPNDRFSAERPEGSISTLTIQRTEQRDSAMYRCASSYGTGGYNEQFFGPGTRLTVL.

This sequence joins TRBV5-6 and TRBJ1-4; the D is unclear. Germline lookup yields CDR1 SGHDT and CDR2 YYEEEE. V shed 0 bases and J shed 3 bases, with 12 bases lying between them. The CDR3 is made up of 16 amino acids. The CDR3 bases are TGTGCCAGCAGCTTGGGTCGAAGAGGGCCTAATGAAAAACTGTTTTTT. Translation: CASSLGRRGPNEKLFF. The complete variable domain, with remaining parts taken from reference TRBV5-6 and TRBJ1-4, reads DAGVTQSPTHLIKTRGQQVTLRCSPKSGHDTVSWYQQALGQGPQFIFQYYEEEERQRGNFPDRFSGHQFPNYSSELNVNALLLGDSALYLCASSLGRRGPNEKLFFGSGTQLSVL.

This chain links TRBV27 with TRBJ2-3, with TRBD2 identical over 8 bases. With V trimmed by 5 bases and J by 5 bases, 6 bases remained unmatched. CDR3 length: 14 residues. Germline-derived CDR1 and CDR2 are MNHEY and SMNVEV (reference sequence). The DNA of the CDR3 is TGTGCCAGCAGTCCGGGACTAGAACTAGATACGCAGTATTTT. Translating it yields CASSPGLELDTQYF.

The chain links TRBV7-2 to TRBJ1-5; no definite D call. The CDR3 has 13 residues. From germline, CDR1 is SGHTA and CDR2 FQGNSA. V was trimmed by 5 bases and J by 4 bases, leaving 9 bases between them. For the CDR3, the DNA is TGTGCCAGCAGCCGAGGAAGGAATCAGCCCCAGCATTTT. It translates to CASSRGRNQPQHF. Full variable domain (outside the CDR3, taken from reference TRBV7-2 and TRBJ1-5): GAGVSQSPSNKVTEKGKDVELRCDPISGHTALYWYRQSLGQGLEFLIYFQGNSAPDKSGLPSDRFSAERTGGSVSTLTIQRTQQEDSAVYLCASSRGRNQPQHFGDGTRLSIL.

The chain couples TRBV7-4 to TRBJ1-5; a possible D gene is TRBD1 (5 bases). V shed 5 bases and J shed 1 base, with 21 bases lying between them. Germline V lookup: CDR1 SGHVT, CDR2 SQSDAQ. The CDR3 covers 18 residues. CDR3 DNA: TGTGCCAGCAGCCCAGTTGGAGGGGCGGGAGGGAGCAATCAGCCCCAGCATTTT. It encodes CASSPVGGAGGSNQPQHF.

This sequence joins TRBV3-1 (or the pseudogene TRBV3-2) and TRBJ1-4, with D unresolved. V lost 2 bases and J 5 bases, leaving 15 bases between the germline ends. The CDR3 has 16 amino acids. Per the germline V gene, CDR1 is LGHDT and CDR2 is YNNKEL (reference sequence). Here the CDR3 DNA reads TGTGCCAGCAGCCAAAATGCGGGCGGACTAAATGAAAAACTGTTTTTT. Protein: CASSQNAGGLNEKLFF.

V usage is TRBV11-3 and J usage is TRBJ2-5; D perhaps matches TRBD1 (5 bases). V dropped 5 bases and J dropped 5 bases, with 12 bases sitting between them. Germline V gene data show CDR1 as SGHNT and CDR2 as YENEEA. There are 13 residues in the CDR3. In DNA, the CDR3 is TGTGCCAGCAGCCCTCAGGGTAGGGAGACCCAGTACTTC. This gives the protein CASSPQGRETQYF.

The chain links TRBV6-5 to TRBJ2-1; TRBD2 matches 7 bases. The CDR3 totals 12 residues. Germline V gene sequence: CDR1 MNHEY, CDR2 SVGAGI. The J segment lost 15 bases and the V segment lost 7 bases, leaving 12 bases of the junction unmatched. The CDR3 here is CASTGGVPRRFF. The CDR3 nucleotides read TGTGCCAGCACTGGGGGGGTACCTCGCAGGTTCTTC.

This clone was picked up one time. J is TRBJ2-1 and V is TRBV19; TRBD1 matches 9 bases. This CDR3 is 16 amino acids long. V trimming: 5 bases; J trimming: 1 base; junction bases outside the gene matches: 6. Germline V lookup: CDR1 LNHDA, CDR2 SQIVND (reference sequence). The CDR3 DNA reads as TGTGCCAGTAGTCCCACAGGGGGCATTTCCTACAATGAGCAGTTCTTC. This encodes CASSPTGGISYNEQFF.

This chain uses TRBV5-3 with TRBJ2-7; TRBD1 aligns across 7 bases. TRBV5-3 is an open reading frame, and its role is uncertain. Trimming removed 4 bases from V and 2 bases from J; junction bases left unmatched: 6. This CDR3 is 14 amino acids long. CDR3 bases: TGTGCCAGAAGCAGAGGACAGGTGACCTACGAGCAGTACTTC. Protein sequence: CARSRGQVTYEQYF.

For the CDR3, the DNA is TGTGCCAGCAGCCCACTGGGACAGGGGGGCCAAGAGACCCAGTACTTC. As protein: CASSPLGQGGQETQYF. The V and J genes are TRBV13 and TRBJ2-5; 11 nucleotides align to TRBD1. Trimming cost V 5 bases and J 1 base; bases outside gene matches: 6. The CDR3 is 16 amino acids. CDR1 is PRHDT, CDR2 FYEKMQ, per germline (reference sequence).

The chain has TRBV5-1 and TRBJ1-1; no clear D gene. The CDR3 is 15 residues long. Trimming removed 0 bases from V and 0 bases from J, with 9 bases in between. From germline, CDR1 is SGHRS and CDR2 YFSETQ. The CDR3 nucleotides are TGCGCCAGCAGCTTGGACAAGGAGTTGAACACTGAAGCTTTCTTT. It encodes CASSLDKELNTEAFF.

The sample holds one count of this clone. The rearrangement links TRBV10-2 to TRBJ2-3; no definite D call. The CDR3 runs to 13 residues. Germline assignment: CDR1 WSHSY and CDR2 SAAADI. The V and J ends lost 5 bases and 4 bases respectively, with 10 bases between them. CDR3: CASSLQSPDTQYF. The CDR3 bases are TGCGCCAGCAGTTTACAGAGCCCAGATACGCAGTATTTT.

This clone was seen a single time. The V call is TRBV5-6, the J call TRBJ1-5; 7 nucleotides match TRBD1. The junction had 6 bases not matched to a gene; V was cut back by 2 bases and J by 7 bases. Per germline, CDR1 SGHDT and CDR2 YYEEEE. This CDR3 is 14 amino acids long. DNA for the CDR3: TGTGCCAGCAGCTTTTTTCAGGGGGGCCAGCCCCAGCATTTT. It translates to CASSFFQGGQPQHF.

The rearrangement uses TRBV14 and TRBJ2-3, with D possibly matching TRBD2 (6 bases). Trimming pared 3 bases from V and 2 bases from J, leaving 18 bases between. From germline, CDR1 is SGHDN and CDR2 FVKESK. The length of the CDR3 is 17 residues. CDR3 nucleotides: TGTGCCAGCAGCCAGGCGGGGAGGCTTTTACTCACAGATACGCAGTATTTT. Encoded protein: CASSQAGRLLLTDTQYF. The whole variable domain, remainder taken from reference TRBV14 and TRBJ2-3, is EAGVTQFPSHSVIEKGQTVTLRCDPISGHDNLYWYRRVMGKEIKFLLHFVKESKQDESGMPNNRFLAERTGGTYSTLKVQPAELEDSGVYFCASSQAGRLLLTDTQYFGPGTRLTVL.

This clone has a handful of counts. The chain links TRBV7-6 to TRBJ1-4, with D hard to call. Germline V gene data show CDR1 as SGHVS and CDR2 as FNYEAQ. V was pared by 2 bases and J by 8 bases, with 9 bases between. This CDR3 spans 13 amino acids. CDR3 bases: TGTGCCAGCAGCTTACAAGAGGAAGAAAAACTGTTTTTT. Translated, it gives CASSLQEEEKLFF.

The CDR3 region has the DNA TGTGCCAGCAGTTTATCTAGCGGGGGGGCCCCAGATACGCAGTATTTT. Its protein product is CASSLSSGGAPDTQYF. The chain employs TRBV28 and TRBJ2-3; TRBD2 agrees at 12 bases. J gave up 4 bases and V 1 base, and 3 bases lay outside the gene matches. The CDR3 is made up of 16 amino acids. Germline values: CDR1 MDHEN, CDR2 SYDVKM.